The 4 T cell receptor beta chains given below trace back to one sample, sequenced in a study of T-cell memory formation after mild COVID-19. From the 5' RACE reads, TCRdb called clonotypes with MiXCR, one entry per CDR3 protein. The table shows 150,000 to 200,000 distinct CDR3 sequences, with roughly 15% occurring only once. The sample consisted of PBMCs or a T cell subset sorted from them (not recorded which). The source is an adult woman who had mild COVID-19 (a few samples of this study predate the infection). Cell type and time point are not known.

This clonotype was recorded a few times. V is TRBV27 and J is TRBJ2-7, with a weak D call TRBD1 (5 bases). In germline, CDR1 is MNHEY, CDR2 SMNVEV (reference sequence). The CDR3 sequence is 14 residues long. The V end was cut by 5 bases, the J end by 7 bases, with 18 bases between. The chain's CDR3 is CASSKGSLKGEQYF. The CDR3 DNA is TGTGCCAGCAGTAAAGGTTCTCTCAAGGGGGAGCAGTACTTC.

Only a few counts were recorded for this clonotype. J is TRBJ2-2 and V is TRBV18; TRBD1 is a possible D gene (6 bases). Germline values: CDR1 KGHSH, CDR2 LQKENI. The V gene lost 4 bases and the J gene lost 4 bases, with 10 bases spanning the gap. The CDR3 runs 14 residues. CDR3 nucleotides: TGTGCCAGCTCACGGGGGCCCCGCACCGGGGAGCTGTTTTTT. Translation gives CASSRGPRTGELFF.

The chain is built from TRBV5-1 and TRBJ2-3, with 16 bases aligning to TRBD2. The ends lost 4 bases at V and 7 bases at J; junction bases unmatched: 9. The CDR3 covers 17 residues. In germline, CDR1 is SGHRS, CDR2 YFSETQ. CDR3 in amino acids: CASSPPGLAGGPYTQYF. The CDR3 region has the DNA TGCGCCAGCAGCCCCCCGGGACTAGCGGGGGGGCCATATACGCAGTATTTT.

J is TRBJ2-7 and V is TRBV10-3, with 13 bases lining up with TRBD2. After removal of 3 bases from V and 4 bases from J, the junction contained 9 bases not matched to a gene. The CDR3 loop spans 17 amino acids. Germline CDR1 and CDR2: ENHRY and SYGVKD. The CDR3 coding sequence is TGTGCCATCAGTGACCTAACTAGCGGGAGGGCCGGGTACGAGCAGTACTTC. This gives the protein CAISDLTSGRAGYEQYF.